This record looks at one T cell receptor (beta chain) sequence and its context. The entry originates in a study of OX40 agonist ivuxolimab in advanced cancers. The protocol was immunoSEQ multiplex PCR, while the TCRdb copy is restricted to in-frame clones and leaves out a portion. The sample consists of 45,000 to 55,000 clones, roughly 83% of them appearing once. This CDR3 contains 13 residues. The V end was cut by 4 bases, the J end by 6 bases, with 13 bases between. Germline V lookup: CDR1 MNHEY, CDR2 SVGAGI. This chain uses TRBV6-5 with TRBJ2-7; D perhaps matches TRBD2 (5 bases). The sequence was obtained from an adult with an advanced solid tumor such as melanoma, head and neck, liver or kidney cancer. The sample was CD4+ or CD8+ T cells sorted from blood, taken in a trial of the OX40 agonist ivuxolimab. CDR3 sequence reads: CASSSTASPEQYF. Written as DNA, the CDR3 is TGTGCCAGCAGTTCGACGGCTAGCCCCGAGCAGTACTTC.